The 17 T cell receptor beta chains below all came from one sample that was sequenced in a study of OX40 agonist ivuxolimab in advanced cancers. Assay used: immunoSEQ multiplex PCR; TCRdb lists only in-frame clones, some missing. The sample records 25,000 to 35,000 clones, approximately 84% being singletons. The material was CD4+ or CD8+ T cells sorted from blood, obtained in a trial of the OX40 agonist ivuxolimab. These receptors all come from an adult with an advanced solid tumor such as melanoma, head and neck, liver or kidney cancer.

The chain joins TRBV10-3 to TRBJ1-2; the D gene is possibly TRBD1 (5 bases). The V gene's germline CDR1 is ENHRY and CDR2 SYGVKD. The length of the CDR3 is 15 residues. Trimming took off 7 bases at V and 1 base at J, with 16 bases between the two ends. The chain's CDR3 is CAINVGDSLNYGYTF. The CDR3 nucleotides are TGTGCCATCAATGTGGGAGACAGCCTTAACTATGGCTACACCTTC.

A remark on this clone: The sample has other DNA sequences that encode this CDR3 too. This chain links TRBV4-2 with TRBJ2-7, with a weak D call TRBD2 (5 bases). The germline gives CDR1 LGHNA, CDR2 YNFKEQ. The CDR3 runs 14 residues. Trimming stripped 6 bases from V and 2 bases from J, with 14 bases between. In nucleotides, the CDR3 is TGTGCCAGCAGTCTGCGGGTAGCCACCTACGAGCAGTACTTC. Encoded protein: CASSLRVATYEQYF.

This chain joins TRBV5-5 and TRBJ1-5; maybe TRBD1 (5 bases). V was cut by 4 bases and J by 1 base, with 21 bases left in between. This CDR3 spans 18 amino acids. CDR1 is SGHKS and CDR2 is YYEKEE in the germline V gene (reference sequence). The CDR3 DNA is TGTGCCAGCAGCCGTTCCCCACCCGGGGCTCCAAGCAATCAGCCCCAGCATTTT. Translation: CASSRSPPGAPSNQPQHF. Full variable domain (rest looked up from reference TRBV5-5 and TRBJ1-5): DAGVTQSPTHLIKTRGQQVTLRCSPISGHKSVSWYQQVLGQGPQFIFQYYEKEERGRGNFPDRFSARQFPNYSSELNVNALLLGDSALYLCASSRSPPGAPSNQPQHFGDGTRLSIL.

The chain has TRBV7-9 and TRBJ1-2, with TRBD1 matching over 11 bases. V lost 6 bases and J lost 6; bases outside the gene matches: 9. Germline loops: CDR1 SEHNR, CDR2 FQNEAQ (reference sequence). The CDR3 length is 15 residues. CDR3 nucleotide sequence: TGTGCCAGCAGTCGTCCGGGACAGGGGGGAGATGGCTACACCTTC. It is translated as CASSRPGQGGDGYTF.

The chain carries TRBV5-1 and TRBJ1-1; 8 nucleotides align to TRBD1. Germline V lookup: CDR1 SGHRS, CDR2 YFSETQ. The CDR3 spans 18 residues. V lost 0 bases to trimming and J lost 4 bases; unmatched junction nucleotides: 14. CDR3 amino acids: CASSLASRDRTFGTEAFF. The CDR3 DNA is TGCGCCAGCAGCTTGGCTTCCCGGGACAGGACTTTCGGCACTGAAGCTTTCTTT.

This chain links TRBV9 with TRBJ2-7, with TRBD2 as a possible D gene (5 bases). Germline V lookup: CDR1 SGDLS, CDR2 YYNGEE. The CDR3 has 15 residues. Trimming removed 3 bases at V and 1 base at J, with 14 bases between. The CDR3 here is CASSGPERPSYEQYF. In DNA, the CDR3 is TGTGCCAGCAGCGGTCCCGAGCGGCCGTCCTACGAGCAGTACTTC.

In DNA form, the CDR3 reads TGCGCCAGCAGCTGGACGGACAATGAGCAGTTCTTC. As protein: CASSWTDNEQFF. This sequence joins TRBV5-1 and TRBJ2-1; no definite D call. The germline V and J ends were trimmed by 3 bases and 5 bases, with 6 bases remaining between them. The CDR3 runs to 12 residues. Germline CDR1 SGHRS, CDR2 YFSETQ.

The J gene is TRBJ2-3, the V gene TRBV27, with 8 bases lining up with TRBD2. Unmatched junction bases numbered 4, after V lost 3 bases and J lost 2 bases. CDR1 MNHEY and CDR2 SMNVEV come from the germline V gene (reference sequence). The CDR3 contains 15 residues. Here the CDR3 DNA reads TGTGCCAGCAGTTTTCAGCGGGGGCTCACAGATACGCAGTATTTT. It is translated as CASSFQRGLTDTQYF.

This chain links TRBV9 with TRBJ2-1; weak D call: TRBD2 (6 bases). V gave up 0 bases and J gave up 8 bases, with 12 bases separating them. The germline V gene has CDR1 SGDLS and CDR2 YYNGEE. The CDR3 consists of 14 residues. This CDR3 reads CASSVGRGEDEQFF. DNA for the CDR3: TGTGCCAGCAGCGTAGGGCGGGGAGAGGATGAGCAGTTCTTC.

V is TRBV5-4 and J is TRBJ2-2, with 8 bases lining up with TRBD1. V gave up 1 base and J gave up 4 bases; unmatched junction bases: 6. CDR3 length: 16 residues. Germline V CDR1 and CDR2: SGHNT, YYREEE (reference sequence). The CDR3 coding sequence is TGTGCCAGCAGCTTGCCGGGACAGGTGTTCACCGGGGAGCTGTTTTTT. It encodes CASSLPGQVFTGELFF.

This clone was recorded once. The chain couples TRBV5-1 to TRBJ2-2; tentatively, D is TRBD1 (6 bases). Trimming pared 0 bases from V and 0 bases from J, leaving 9 bases between. Germline CDR1 SGHRS, CDR2 YFSETQ. The CDR3 has 16 amino acids. CDR3 amino acids: CASSLAGAPNTGELFF. CDR3 in DNA: TGCGCCAGCAGCTTGGCAGGGGCGCCGAACACCGGGGAGCTGTTTTTT.

The chain has TRBV6-1 and TRBJ1-5; 9 positions match TRBD1. Losses at the gene ends were 1 base for V and 6 bases for J; bases not matched to a gene: 7. Germline V gene data show CDR1 as MNHNS and CDR2 as SASEGT. This CDR3 region has 16 residues. The CDR3: CASSEVGTGRGQPQHF. As DNA, the CDR3 is TGTGCCAGCAGTGAAGTAGGGACAGGGAGGGGTCAGCCCCAGCATTTT.

A word on this clone: A read error may account for a junction end that differs from germline. This chain joins TRBV7-8 and TRBJ2-1, with 16 nucleotides matching TRBD2. CDR1 and CDR2 (germline): SGHVS, FQNEAQ. This CDR3 region has 15 residues. CDR3 amino acids: CASSLLGLAGGPGIF. Here the CDR3 DNA reads TGTGCCAGCAGCTTATTGGGACTAGCGGGAGGGCCTGGGATCTTC.

This clone was counted only a few times. The gene calls are TRBV4-1 and TRBJ2-7; 11 bases agree with TRBD1. This CDR3 contains 14 residues. The V and J ends lost 1 base and 6 bases, in that order; junction bases with no gene match: 2. CDR1 is MGHRA, CDR2 YSYEKL, per germline. Here the CDR3 DNA reads TGCGCCAGCAGCCAAGTGGGACAGGGGGTCGAGCAGTACTTC. The encoded protein is CASSQVGQGVEQYF.

The rearrangement joins TRBV5-1 to TRBJ2-7; D is possibly TRBD1 (5 bases). Trimming pared 0 bases from V and 1 base from J, leaving 20 bases between. Germline V gives CDR1 SGHRS, CDR2 YFSETQ. The CDR3 consists of 18 residues. The CDR3 nucleotides read TGCGCCAGCAGCTTGGTAGGGGCCCTGGGTCTGGGTTCCTACGAGCAGTACTTC. This translates into CASSLVGALGLGSYEQYF.

V is TRBV4-3 and J is TRBJ1-1; D call uncertain. Trimming pared 0 bases from V and 1 base from J, leaving 6 bases between. CDR1 LGHNA and CDR2 YSLEER come from the germline V gene. The CDR3 runs to 14 residues. For the CDR3, the DNA is TGCGCCAGCAGCCAAGATTGGGGGAACACTGAAGCTTTCTTT. Translation gives CASSQDWGNTEAFF.

The rearrangement links TRBV29-1 to TRBJ2-3, with 8 bases aligning to TRBD1. With V trimmed by 6 bases and J by 0 bases, 8 bases remained unmatched. There are 15 residues in the CDR3. CDR1 and CDR2 (germline): SQVTM, ANQGSEA. DNA for the CDR3: TGCAGCGTCCCCAACTGGGACAGGAGCACAGATACGCAGTATTTT. Translating gives CSVPNWDRSTDTQYF.